Detailed here is one T cell receptor beta chain. This record comes from a study of control samples from healthy donors and cancer patients. Germline-derived CDR1 and CDR2 are SGHTA and FQGNSA. Trimming took off 6 bases at V and 3 bases at J, with 9 bases between the two ends. The CDR3 totals 12 residues. Libraries were prepared by immunoSEQ multiplex PCR; TCRdb keeps only in-frame clonotypes and omits some of them. The sample includes some 90,000 clones, roughly nine tenths of them seen just once. The sequencing sample was made of blood. The V gene is TRBV7-2, the J gene TRBJ2-7; D remains unclear. The source of this sequence is an older woman in good health. The DNA for the CDR3 is TGTGCCAGCAGTCTATACAGCTACGAGCAGTACTTC. This translates into CASSLYSYEQYF.